This TCR beta chain stems from a study of blood T cell repertoires in COVID-19. About the research overall: The samples span acute and convalescent COVID-19 from the United States, Italy and Spain. In each case, the material was cDNA or gDNA derived from T cells, B-cell-depleted T cells, or PBMCs.

There are 14 residues in the CDR3. Looked up from germline, CDR1 is LGHDT and CDR2 is YNNKEL (reference sequence). Trimming took off 5 bases at V and 8 bases at J, with 15 bases between the two ends. Original methodology: Scientists estimated how many nucleated cells there were by amplifying reference gene primers. Method: immunoSEQ multiplex PCR; TCRdb's copy keeps in-frame clones and lacks some. D and trimming come from the DNA, and the V and J calls and clone size come from that table. Here the sample spans 50,000 to 65,000 clones, around 85% being singletons. This clone has more than one count but fewer than ten.

The source is a human donor in a cohort sampled during active COVID-19. The V call is TRBV3-1 (or the pseudogene TRBV3-2), the J call TRBJ1-4; D is unresolved. Sequenced: peripheral blood. DNA of the CDR3: TGTGCCAGCAGCTGGACCGGGAAGAACGAAAAACTGTTTTTT. Translating gives CASSWTGKNEKLFF.